Listed below are T cell receptor beta chains from one sample, sequenced in a study of control samples from healthy donors and cancer patients. The repertoire was sequenced with immunoSEQ multiplex PCR; TCRdb's copy has only in-frame clones and lacks some. The table shows over 30,000 clones, with approximately 90% occurring only once. The specimen sequenced was PBMCs. These receptors originate from a woman aged 40 to 50 with lung cancer. CDR3s leave out the opening cysteine and the closing phenylalanine or tryptophan. The order of the fields is clone size, V gene, J gene, CDR3 protein. Only some rows state a clone size, as once, few, many or a class for expanded clones.

clone size: .
V gene: TRBV27
J gene: TRBJ1-1
CDR3 protein: ASGHYRDRGTEAF

clone size: .
V gene: TRBV18
J gene: TRBJ2-7
CDR3 protein: ASSLGGAHTYEQY

clone size: .
V gene: TRBV11-2
J gene: TRBJ2-1
CDR3 protein: ASTSGLSSYNEQF

clone size: once
V gene: TRBV3-1/TRBV3-2
J gene: TRBJ2-2
CDR3 protein: ASSQDFVWGELF

clone size: .
V gene: TRBV7-8
J gene: TRBJ2-1
CDR3 protein: ASSDFAGGPAGEQF

clone size: .
V gene: TRBV7-9
J gene: TRBJ2-3
CDR3 protein: ASSANRDTQY

clone size: .
V gene: TRBV7-7
J gene: TRBJ2-5
CDR3 protein: ASSTGGTTQETQY

clone size: .
V gene: TRBV10-3
J gene: TRBJ2-7
CDR3 protein: AISEEYEQY

clone size: .
V gene: TRBV7-9
J gene: TRBJ1-6
CDR3 protein: ASSLVRDRNSPLH

clone size: .
V gene: TRBV27
J gene: TRBJ2-1
CDR3 protein: ASGNNEQF

clone size: few
V gene: TRBV7-2
J gene: TRBJ1-1
CDR3 protein: ASSSTREAF

clone size: .
V gene: TRBV4-3
J gene: TRBJ1-2
CDR3 protein: ASSQTGLGRGYT

clone size: .
V gene: TRBV5-4
J gene: TRBJ2-1
CDR3 protein: ASSSPGQFTYNEQF

clone size: .
V gene: TRBV4-1
J gene: TRBJ1-2
CDR3 protein: ASSQPGTGGTDGYT

clone size: once
V gene: TRBV7-9
J gene: TRBJ1-1
CDR3 protein: ASSPPGEGTEAF

clone size: .
V gene: TRBV9
J gene: TRBJ2-5
CDR3 protein: ASSAYQETQY

clone size: .
V gene: TRBV30
J gene: TRBJ1-3
CDR3 protein: AWVRHLSGNTIY

clone size: .
V gene: TRBV13
J gene: TRBJ1-6
CDR3 protein: ASSLEREAYNSPLH

clone size: .
V gene: TRBV19
J gene: TRBJ1-6
CDR3 protein: ATSSSYNSPLH

clone size: .
V gene: TRBV7-3
J gene: TRBJ1-6
CDR3 protein: ASSLSGGTDSPLH

clone size: .
V gene: TRBV10-2
J gene: TRBJ1-6
CDR3 protein: ASSESTSYNSPLH

clone size: .
V gene: TRBV5-4
J gene: TRBJ1-1
CDR3 protein: ASSLGLGMNTEAF

clone size: .
V gene: TRBV11-3
J gene: TRBJ2-5
CDR3 protein: ASTLDTSAETQY

clone size: .
V gene: TRBV5-1
J gene: TRBJ2-3
CDR3 protein: ASSSSTDTQY

clone size: .
V gene: TRBV28
J gene: TRBJ1-1
CDR3 protein: ASTSMGGETEAF

clone size: .
V gene: TRBV5-4
J gene: TRBJ2-5
CDR3 protein: ASSFAGKETQY

clone size: .
V gene: TRBV5-4
J gene: TRBJ2-3
CDR3 protein: ASSLRTGGLGDTQY

clone size: .
V gene: TRBV15
J gene: TRBJ2-1
CDR3 protein: ATSRDRTSVYEQF

clone size: .
V gene: TRBV19
J gene: TRBJ2-7
CDR3 protein: ASSMDSYEQY

clone size: .
V gene: TRBV4-3
J gene: TRBJ2-3
CDR3 protein: ASSQDSSSTDTQY

clone size: .
V gene: TRBV7-2
J gene: TRBJ1-1
CDR3 protein: ASSLFPEGDTEAF

clone size: once
V gene: TRBV3-1/TRBV3-2
J gene: TRBJ2-7
CDR3 protein: ASSRDLARGYEQY

clone size: .
V gene: TRBV9
J gene: TRBJ2-7
CDR3 protein: ASSVVGDFTYEQY

clone size: .
V gene: TRBV28
J gene: TRBJ1-1
CDR3 protein: ASSPPDREAF

clone size: .
V gene: TRBV20-1
J gene: TRBJ1-2
CDR3 protein: SASVSGPDYGYT

clone size: few
V gene: TRBV9
J gene: TRBJ2-7
CDR3 protein: ASSVGGPSYEQY

clone size: .
V gene: TRBV6-1
J gene: TRBJ2-5
CDR3 protein: ASSEQGTGGAETQY

clone size: .
V gene: TRBV28
J gene: TRBJ1-6
CDR3 protein: ASSLFAGGQGNSPLH

clone size: .
V gene: TRBV9
J gene: TRBJ2-2
CDR3 protein: ASSVAVMGAGGRTGELF

clone size: .
V gene: TRBV7-8
J gene: TRBJ2-5
CDR3 protein: ASRLPLGNETQY

clone size: .
V gene: TRBV7-8
J gene: TRBJ1-5
CDR3 protein: ASSMGPGYNQPQH

clone size: .
V gene: TRBV4-2
J gene: TRBJ1-4
CDR3 protein: ASSQDGRADGEKLF

clone size: .
V gene: TRBV28
J gene: TRBJ1-4
CDR3 protein: ASTPRGGEKLF

clone size: .
V gene: TRBV7-9
J gene: TRBJ2-7
CDR3 protein: ASSSGKRYPYEQY

clone size: .
V gene: TRBV27
J gene: TRBJ2-2
CDR3 protein: ASSLSSAQGRLF

clone size: .
V gene: TRBV6-5
J gene: TRBJ1-6
CDR3 protein: ASGGQFNSPLH

clone size: .
V gene: TRBV18
J gene: TRBJ2-6
CDR3 protein: ASSPPKTASLSSGANVLT

clone size: few
V gene: TRBV7-9
J gene: TRBJ1-6
CDR3 protein: ASSLDRRGSPLH